The rows below give T cell receptor beta chains drawn from one sample of a study of blood T cell repertoires in COVID-19. Sequencing was performed with immunoSEQ multiplex PCR; in TCRdb, only in-frame clones are kept and a portion is missing. The table includes tens of thousands of clones, approximately 71% detected once. Sequencing was performed on peripheral blood. All receptors come from a woman aged 50 to 65 with acute or convalescent COVID-19. Each CDR3 is given with its conserved first and last residue. The order of the fields is CDR3 protein, CDR3 DNA, V gene, clone size, CDR3 length, D gene, J gene. The D gene is left open where the match is weak. Clone size appears in some rows only: once, few, many, or a class for an expanded clone.

CASSLKGGEDSPLHF | TGTGCCAGCTCACTGAAAGGAGGGGAAGATTCACCCCTCCACTTT | TRBV18 | . | 15 | . | TRBJ1-6
CASSQVGQYNEQFF | TGTGCCAGCAGCCAAGTAGGACAGTACAATGAGCAGTTCTTC | TRBV3-1/TRBV3-2 | . | 14 | . | TRBJ2-1
CASSLSSGFGSINQPQHF | TGTGCCAGCAGTTTATCGTCGGGGTTCGGGTCGATAAATCAGCCCCAGCATTTT | TRBV28 | . | 18 | . | TRBJ1-5
CASSQDLRRVGAQNTIYF | TGCGCCAGCAGCCAAGATTTGCGAAGGGTGGGGGCCCAAAACACCATATATTTT | TRBV4-3 | few | 18 | . | TRBJ1-3
CATFNEKLFF | TGTGCCACCTTTAATGAAAAACTGTTTTTT | TRBV6-5 | . | 10 | . | TRBJ1-4
CASRAAGGGNTIYF | TGCGCCAGCAGAGCCGCAGGGGGCGGAAACACCATATATTTT | TRBV5-1 | . | 14 | TRBD1 | TRBJ1-3
CASSYEDRDRGFYGYTF | TGTGCCAGCAGCTATGAAGACAGGGATAGGGGCTTCTATGGCTACACCTTC | TRBV5-6 | . | 17 | TRBD1 | TRBJ1-2
CASSPITGTQEAKNIQYF | TGTGCCAGCAGTCCAATTACCGGGACACAGGAAGCCAAAAACATTCAGTACTTC | TRBV27 | . | 18 | . | TRBJ2-4
CASKPPGQGIGNSPLHF | TGTGCCAGCAAACCTCCGGGACAGGGGATAGGGAATTCACCCCTCCACTTT | TRBV28 | . | 17 | TRBD1 | TRBJ1-6
CASSLLGQPNTGELFF | TGTGCCAGCAGCTTACTAGGACAGCCTAACACCGGGGAGCTGTTTTTT | TRBV7-3 | . | 16 | . | TRBJ2-2
CASSFRDRGQSSNQPQHF | TGTGCCAGCAGCTTTCGTGACAGGGGGCAAAGTAGCAATCAGCCCCAGCATTTT | TRBV5-6 | . | 18 | TRBD1 | TRBJ1-5
CASSPRGQGSNSPLHF | TGTGCCAGCAGCCCCCGAGGACAGGGGTCTAATTCACCCCTCCACTTT | TRBV9 | few | 16 | TRBD1 | TRBJ1-6
CASSQDGLAGETQYF | TGTGCCAGCAGCCAAGATGGGCTAGCGGGGGAGACCCAGTACTTC | TRBV3-1/TRBV3-2 | . | 15 | TRBD2 | TRBJ2-5
CASSRNTGELFF | TGTGCCAGCAGCCGGAACACCGGGGAGCTGTTTTTT | TRBV5-5 | . | 12 | . | TRBJ2-2
CSVAGGRDQPQHF | TGCAGCGTTGCAGGGGGTCGGGATCAGCCCCAGCATTTT | TRBV29-1 | . | 13 | TRBD1 | TRBJ1-5
CASSPGGTGETQYF | TGTGCCAGTAGTCCAGGGGGCACGGGGGAGACCCAGTACTTC | TRBV19 | . | 14 | TRBD1 | TRBJ2-5
CASSHNPGNEKLFF | TGTGCCAGCAGTCATAACCCAGGGAATGAAAAACTGTTTTTT | TRBV27 | once | 14 | . | TRBJ1-4
CASSFQGFNEQYF | TGTGCCAGCAGCTTCCAGGGGTTCAACGAGCAGTACTTC | TRBV5-4 | . | 13 | . | TRBJ2-7
CASSLVTPTSGNTIYF | TGTGCCAGCAGCTTAGTAACCCCCACAAGTGGAAACACCATATATTTT | TRBV7-8 | . | 16 | . | TRBJ1-3
CASSESGGVTDTQYF | TGTGCCAGTAGCGAAAGCGGGGGGGTCACAGATACGCAGTATTTT | TRBV19 | . | 15 | TRBD2 | TRBJ2-3
CASSQEDREIYEQYF | TGCGCCAGCAGCCAAGAGGACAGGGAGATCTACGAGCAGTACTTC | TRBV4-3 | . | 15 | TRBD1 | TRBJ2-7
CASSLAGQYEQYF | TGTGCCAGCAGCTTGGCTGGACAGTACGAGCAGTACTTC | TRBV5-6 | . | 13 | . | TRBJ2-7
CAGNTGDRLFGEQYF | TGTGCCGGCAATACGGGGGATCGACTCTTCGGCGAGCAGTACTTC | TRBV6-5 | . | 15 | . | TRBJ2-7
CASSADRGSYNSPLHF | TGTGCCAGCAGTGCCGACAGGGGATCCTATAATTCACCCCTCCACTTT | TRBV6-1 | once | 16 | TRBD1 | TRBJ1-6
CAWSDRYNYGYTF | TGTGCCTGGAGTGACAGGTATAACTATGGCTACACCTTC | TRBV30 | few | 13 | . | TRBJ1-2
CASSLADRGREKLFF | TGCGCCAGCAGCTTGGCCGACAGGGGGCGGGAAAAACTGTTTTTT | TRBV5-1 | once | 15 | TRBD1 | TRBJ1-4
CASRVQGAGTEAFF | TGCGCCAGCAGGGTTCAGGGGGCTGGCACTGAAGCTTTCTTT | TRBV5-1 | . | 14 | TRBD1 | TRBJ1-1